The sequence of this T cell receptor (beta chain) was determined in a study of beta chain features in type 1 diabetes. Expressed TCRB transcripts were sequenced, since all the RNA that had been isolated was reverse transcribed. Here immunoSEQ multiplex PCR was the method, and the copy in TCRdb shows in-frame clones only, minus some. The repertoire includes 110,000 to 150,000 clones, nearly 9.5% of them detected once, and about 0.66% sits in the top ten. As to this clone: Its target is unknown.

The CDR3 is made up of 11 amino acids. Per the germline V gene, CDR1 is KGHSH and CDR2 is LQKENI. V lost 4 bases, J lost 5 bases, and 6 bases lay in between. Sampling consisted of one heparinised blood draw per donor, averaging roughly 100 mL. Study findings and constraints: Equally in patients and controls, PCR might preferentially amplify shorter templates. Among all four CD4+ subsets, Type 1 diabetes patients had TCRB CDR3s that were moderately but significantly shorter. Naive, central memory and regulatory TCRB repertoires appeared more similar among patients than healthy donors.

Sequences were obtained from central memory CD4+ T cells from blood. The receptor comes from a man in his late teens or twenties in good health. This chain uses TRBV18 with TRBJ2-7; no reliable D call. CDR3 in DNA: TGTGCCAGCTCACGTCAGGACGAGCAGTACTTC. This gives the protein CASSRQDEQYF. Variable domain in full (rest from reference TRBV18 and TRBJ2-7): NAGVMQNPRHLVRRRGQEARLRCSPMKGHSHVYWYRQLPEEGLKFMVYLQKENIIDESGMPKERFSAEFPKEGPSILRIQQVVRGDSAAYFCASSRQDEQYFGPGTRLTVT.